Following are 13 T cell receptor beta chains from one sample sequenced in a study of blood T cell repertoires in COVID-19. Sequencing was performed with immunoSEQ multiplex PCR; in TCRdb, only in-frame clones are kept and a portion is missing. The table includes fewer than 100,000 clones, roughly 85% detected once. Sequences were obtained from peripheral blood. Receptors were obtained from a man in his forties or fifties with COVID-19, enrolled during active disease.

V is TRBV9 and J is TRBJ2-5; D is possibly TRBD1 (5 bases). The germline CDR1 and CDR2 sequences are SGDLS and YYNGEE. Trimming left V 4 bases short and J 6 bases short, with 13 bases between. The CDR3 sequence is 13 residues long. The CDR3 region is CASSPLQGKTQYF. The DNA for the CDR3 is TGTGCCAGCAGCCCCCTCCAGGGAAAGACCCAGTACTTC.

This clone has a single count. The V call is TRBV5-1, the J call TRBJ2-1, with TRBD2 matching 11 bases. The CDR3 length is 15 residues. CDR1 is SGHRS and CDR2 is YFSETQ in the germline V gene. Unmatched junction bases numbered 6, after V lost 4 bases and J lost 6 bases. The DNA of the CDR3 is TGCGCCAGCAGCCGACTAGCGGGAATCGGCAATGAGCAGTTCTTC. It specifies CASSRLAGIGNEQFF.

This clone was seen once. V gene TRBV19 combines with J gene TRBJ2-2, with TRBD2 identical over 7 bases. CDR3 length: 14 amino acids. Trimming removed 3 bases from V and 5 bases from J; junction bases left unmatched: 3. Germline loops: CDR1 LNHDA, CDR2 SQIVND (reference sequence). The CDR3 sequence is CASSIGLGTGELFF. Written as DNA, the CDR3 is TGTGCCAGTAGTATCGGACTAGGAACCGGGGAGCTGTTTTTT.

The chain couples TRBV18 to TRBJ1-5, with 11 bases that match TRBD1. CDR3 length: 15 residues. In germline, CDR1 is KGHSH, CDR2 LQKENI. Trimming cost V 3 bases and J 3 bases; bases outside gene matches: 1. The CDR3 region is CASSPGQGVNQPQHF. The CDR3 DNA follows: TGTGCCAGCTCACCGGGACAGGGGGTCAATCAGCCCCAGCATTTT.

This chain links TRBV4-3 with TRBJ1-1; no reliable D call. Trimming shortened V by 0 bases and J by 4 bases, and 6 bases separated the two germline ends. The germline V gene encodes CDR1 LGHNA and CDR2 YSLEER. This CDR3 region has 13 residues. Here the CDR3 DNA reads TGCGCCAGCAGCCAAGAAGTTAGCACTGAAGCTTTCTTT. This codes for CASSQEVSTEAFF.

This clone occurred once. The chain couples TRBV13 to TRBJ2-1, with 9 nucleotides matching TRBD2. Germline assignment: CDR1 PRHDT and CDR2 FYEKMQ (reference sequence). The V and J ends lost 5 bases and 9 bases, in that order; junction bases with no gene match: 17. There are 17 residues in the CDR3. DNA of the CDR3: TGTGCCAGCAGCCTCCATCCAGGGAGACTAGCGGCACCTGAGCAGTTCTTC. Encoded protein: CASSLHPGRLAAPEQFF.

The genes are TRBV18 and TRBJ2-7, with 12 positions matching TRBD2. The CDR3 length is 17 residues. Losses at the gene ends were 3 bases for V and 4 bases for J; bases not matched to a gene: 10. From germline, CDR1 is KGHSH and CDR2 LQKENI. CDR3 in DNA: TGTGCCAGCTCACCGTATCCAATGACTAGCGGGAGATACGAGCAGTACTTC. This codes for CASSPYPMTSGRYEQYF.

The chain carries TRBV11-2 and TRBJ2-7; 8 bases match TRBD1. Losses at the gene ends were 2 bases for V and 4 bases for J; bases not matched to a gene: 4. The V gene's germline CDR1 is SGHAT and CDR2 FQNNGV. This CDR3 is 14 amino acids long. For the CDR3, the DNA is TGTGCCAGCAGCTTACGCGGGACAGGATACGAGCAGTACTTC. Amino acid sequence: CASSLRGTGYEQYF.

The rearrangement uses TRBV11-2 and TRBJ2-1; 9 bases map to TRBD2. The length of the CDR3 is 16 residues. The germline CDR1 and CDR2 sequences are SGHAT and FQNNGV. V trimming: 0 bases; J trimming: 6 bases; junction bases outside the gene matches: 6. The CDR3 loop is CASSLDQLAGANEQFF. The CDR3 nucleotides are TGTGCCAGCAGCTTAGATCAACTAGCGGGCGCCAATGAGCAGTTCTTC.

V and J are TRBV9 and TRBJ2-1; TRBD2 matches 8 bases. The CDR3 contains 16 residues. CDR1 SGDLS and CDR2 YYNGEE come from the germline V gene. J gave up 1 base and V 0 bases, and 3 bases lay outside the gene matches. The chain's CDR3 is CASSVVSGTSYNEQFF. CDR3 sequence (DNA): TGTGCCAGCAGCGTAGTTAGCGGGACATCCTACAATGAGCAGTTCTTC.

This clone showed up just a few times. This chain uses TRBV18 with TRBJ2-7; 11 bases line up with TRBD2. J lost 6 bases, V lost 1 base, and 5 bases had no gene match. CDR3 length: 15 amino acids. Germline V gene lookup returns CDR1 KGHSH and CDR2 LQKENI. The CDR3 sequence: CASSPLGLAGGEQYF. The CDR3, as DNA: TGTGCCAGCTCACCACTCGGGCTAGCGGGAGGCGAGCAGTACTTC.

The chain has TRBV4-1 and TRBJ2-5, with D tentatively TRBD2 (6 bases). The CDR3 contains 17 residues. V was shortened by 4 bases and J by 4 bases, with 22 bases between the two germline ends. CDR1 and CDR2 from the germline V gene are MGHRA and YSYEKL. CDR3 in DNA: TGCGCCAGCAGCCCCCGGGTGGGGGAGGCTGGAGCAGAGACCCAGTACTTC. Its protein product is CASSPRVGEAGAETQYF.

This clone was seen once. V is TRBV4-1 and J is TRBJ2-1, with 7 bases fitting TRBD2. Germline CDR1 and CDR2: MGHRA and YSYEKL. V was pared by 4 bases and J by 4 bases, with 7 bases of the junction left unmatched. The CDR3 is 15 residues long. The CDR3 sequence: CASSLRDGGYNEQFF. The DNA for the CDR3 is TGCGCCAGCAGCCTCCGGGACGGGGGGTACAATGAGCAGTTCTTC.